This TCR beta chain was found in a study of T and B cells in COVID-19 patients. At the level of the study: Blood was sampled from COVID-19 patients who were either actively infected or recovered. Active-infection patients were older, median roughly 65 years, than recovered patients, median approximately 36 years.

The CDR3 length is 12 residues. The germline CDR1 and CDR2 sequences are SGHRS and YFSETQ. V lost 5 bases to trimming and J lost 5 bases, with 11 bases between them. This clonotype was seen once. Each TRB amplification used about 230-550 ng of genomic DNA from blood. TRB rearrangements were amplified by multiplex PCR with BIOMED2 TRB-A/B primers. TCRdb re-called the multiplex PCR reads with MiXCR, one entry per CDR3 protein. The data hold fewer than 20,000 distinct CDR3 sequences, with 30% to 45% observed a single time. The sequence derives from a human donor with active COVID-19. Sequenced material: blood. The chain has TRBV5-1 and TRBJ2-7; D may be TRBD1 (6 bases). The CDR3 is CASSIQGNEQYF. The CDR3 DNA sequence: TGCGCCAGCAGTATACAGGGTAACGAGCAGTACTTC.